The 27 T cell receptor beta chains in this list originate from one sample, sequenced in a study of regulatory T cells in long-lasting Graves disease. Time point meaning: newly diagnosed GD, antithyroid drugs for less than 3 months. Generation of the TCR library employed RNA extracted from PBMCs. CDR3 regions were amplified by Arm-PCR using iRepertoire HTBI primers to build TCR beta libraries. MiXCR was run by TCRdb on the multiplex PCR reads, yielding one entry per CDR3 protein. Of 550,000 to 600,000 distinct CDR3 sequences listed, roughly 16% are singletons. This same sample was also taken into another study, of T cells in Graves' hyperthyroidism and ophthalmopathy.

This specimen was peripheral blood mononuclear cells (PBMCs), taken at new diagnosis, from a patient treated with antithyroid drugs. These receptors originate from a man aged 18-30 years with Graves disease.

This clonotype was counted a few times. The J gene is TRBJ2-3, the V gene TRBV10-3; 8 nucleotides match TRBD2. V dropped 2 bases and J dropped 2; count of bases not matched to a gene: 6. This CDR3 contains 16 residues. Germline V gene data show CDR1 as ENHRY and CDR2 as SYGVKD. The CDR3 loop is CAISEGTSGDTDTQYF. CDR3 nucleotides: TGTGCCATCAGTGAGGGTACTAGCGGCGACACAGATACGCAGTATTTT.

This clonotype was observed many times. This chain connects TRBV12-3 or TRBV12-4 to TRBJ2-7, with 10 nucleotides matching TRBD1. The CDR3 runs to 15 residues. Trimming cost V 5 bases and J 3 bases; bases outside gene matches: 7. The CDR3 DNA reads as TGTGCCAGCAGTCCCTGGACAGGGGGTGACTACGAGCAGTACTTC. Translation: CASSPWTGGDYEQYF.

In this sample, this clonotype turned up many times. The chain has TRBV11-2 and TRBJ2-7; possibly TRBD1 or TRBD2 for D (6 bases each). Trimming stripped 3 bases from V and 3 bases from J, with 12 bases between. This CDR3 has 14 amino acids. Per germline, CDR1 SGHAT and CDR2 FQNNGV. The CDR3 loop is CASSFQGGLYEQYF. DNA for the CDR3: TGTGCCAGCAGCTTCCAAGGGGGACTCTACGAGCAGTACTTC.

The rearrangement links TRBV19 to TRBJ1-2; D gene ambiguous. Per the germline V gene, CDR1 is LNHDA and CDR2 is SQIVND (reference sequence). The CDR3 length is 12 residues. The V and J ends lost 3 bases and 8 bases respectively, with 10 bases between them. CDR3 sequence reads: CASSIKGHGYTF. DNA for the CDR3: TGTGCCAGTAGTATCAAAGGGCACGGCTACACCTTC.

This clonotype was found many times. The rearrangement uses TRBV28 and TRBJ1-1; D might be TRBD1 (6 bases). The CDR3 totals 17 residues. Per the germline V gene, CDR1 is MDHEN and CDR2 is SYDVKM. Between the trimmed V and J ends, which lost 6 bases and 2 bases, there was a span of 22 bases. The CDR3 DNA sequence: TGTGCCAGCAGCCACCCGGGACTCACAGGGATTAACACTGAAGCTTTCTTT. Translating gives CASSHPGLTGINTEAFF.

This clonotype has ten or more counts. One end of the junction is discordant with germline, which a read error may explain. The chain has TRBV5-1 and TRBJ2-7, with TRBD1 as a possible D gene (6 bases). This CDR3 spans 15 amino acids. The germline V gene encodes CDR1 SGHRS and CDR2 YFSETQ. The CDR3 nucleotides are TGTGCCAGCAGCTTAGCAGGACAGACGAGCTACGAGCAGTACTTC. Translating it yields CASSLAGQTSYEQYF.

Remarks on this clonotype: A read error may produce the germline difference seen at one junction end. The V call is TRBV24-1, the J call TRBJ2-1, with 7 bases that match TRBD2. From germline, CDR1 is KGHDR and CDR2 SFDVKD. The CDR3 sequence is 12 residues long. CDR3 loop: CATSDLGGVHVF. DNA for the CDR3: TGTGCCACCAGTGACCTTGGGGGGGTTCACGTCTTC.

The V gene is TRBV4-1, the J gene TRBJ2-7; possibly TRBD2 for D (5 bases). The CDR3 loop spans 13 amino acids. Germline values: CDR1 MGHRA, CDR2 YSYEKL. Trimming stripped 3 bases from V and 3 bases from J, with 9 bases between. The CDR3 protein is CASSHGIDYEQYF. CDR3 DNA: TGCGCCAGCAGCCACGGGATCGACTACGAGCAGTACTTC.

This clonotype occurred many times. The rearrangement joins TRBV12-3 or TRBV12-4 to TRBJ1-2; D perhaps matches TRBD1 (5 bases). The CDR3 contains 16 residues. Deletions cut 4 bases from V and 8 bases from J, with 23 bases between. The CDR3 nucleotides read TGTGCCAGCAGTTCGAACCGGGCCCCGGCGCAGGGAGGCTACACCTTC. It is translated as CASSSNRAPAQGGYTF.

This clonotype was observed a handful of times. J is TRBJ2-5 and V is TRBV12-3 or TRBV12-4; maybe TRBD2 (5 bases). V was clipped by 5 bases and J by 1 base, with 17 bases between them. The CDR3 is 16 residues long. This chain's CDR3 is CASSGVGVALQETQYF. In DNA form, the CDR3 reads TGTGCCAGCAGTGGGGTTGGAGTAGCGCTCCAAGAGACCCAGTACTTC.

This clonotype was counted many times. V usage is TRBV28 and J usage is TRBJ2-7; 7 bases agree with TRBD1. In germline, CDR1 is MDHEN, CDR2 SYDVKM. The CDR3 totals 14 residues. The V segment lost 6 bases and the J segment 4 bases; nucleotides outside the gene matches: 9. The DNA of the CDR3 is TGTGCCAGCAGCCTACCCGACAGGGTGTACGAGCAGTACTTC. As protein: CASSLPDRVYEQYF.

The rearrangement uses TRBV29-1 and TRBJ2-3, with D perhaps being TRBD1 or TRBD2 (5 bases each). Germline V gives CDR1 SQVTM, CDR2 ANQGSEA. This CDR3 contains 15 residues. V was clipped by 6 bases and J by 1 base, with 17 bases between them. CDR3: CSVKHGAQGTDTQYF. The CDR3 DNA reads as TGCAGCGTCAAGCACGGGGCCCAGGGCACAGATACGCAGTATTTT.

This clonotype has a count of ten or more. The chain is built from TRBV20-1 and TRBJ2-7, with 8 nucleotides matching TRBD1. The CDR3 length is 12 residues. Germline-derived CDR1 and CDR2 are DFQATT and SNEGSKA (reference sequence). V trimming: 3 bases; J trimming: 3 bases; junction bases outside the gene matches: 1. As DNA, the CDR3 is TGCAGTGCTAGGGACAGGGACTACGAGCAGTACTTC. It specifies CSARDRDYEQYF.

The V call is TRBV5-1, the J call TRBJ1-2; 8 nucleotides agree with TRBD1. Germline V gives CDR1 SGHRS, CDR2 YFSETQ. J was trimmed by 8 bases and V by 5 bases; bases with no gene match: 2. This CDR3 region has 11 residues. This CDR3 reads CASRDRAGYTF. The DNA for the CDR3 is TGCGCCAGCAGGGACAGGGCCGGCTACACCTTC. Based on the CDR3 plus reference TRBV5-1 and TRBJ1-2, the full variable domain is KAGVTQTPRYLIKTRGQQVTLSCSPISGHRSVSWYQQTPGQGLQFLFEYFSETQRNKGNFPGRFSGRQFSNSRSEMNVSTLELGDSALYLCASRDRAGYTFGSGTRLTVV.

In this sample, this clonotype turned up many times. The CDR3 sequence: CASSLAGTGGNEQFF. The CDR3 nucleotides read TGTGCCAGCTCACTCGCCGGGACAGGGGGCAATGAGCAGTTCTTC. The chain recombines TRBV7-9 with TRBJ2-1, with 11 bases aligning to TRBD1. The CDR3 loop spans 15 amino acids. Germline V gene data show CDR1 as SEHNR and CDR2 as FQNEAQ (reference sequence). The ends lost 8 bases at V and 6 bases at J; junction bases unmatched: 9.

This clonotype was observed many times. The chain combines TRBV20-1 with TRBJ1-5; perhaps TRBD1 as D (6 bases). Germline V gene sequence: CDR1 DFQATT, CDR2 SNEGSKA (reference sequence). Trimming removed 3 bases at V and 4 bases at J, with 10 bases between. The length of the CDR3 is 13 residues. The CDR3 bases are TGCAGTGCTAGCGGACAGAAGAATCAGCCCCAGCATTTT. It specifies CSASGQKNQPQHF.

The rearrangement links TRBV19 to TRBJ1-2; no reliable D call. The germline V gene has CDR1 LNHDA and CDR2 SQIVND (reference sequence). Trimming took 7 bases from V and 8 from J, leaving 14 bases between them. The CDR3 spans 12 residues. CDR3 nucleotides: TGTGCCAGTACCCCGGGAGGGCGCGGCTACACCTTC. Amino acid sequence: CASTPGGRGYTF.

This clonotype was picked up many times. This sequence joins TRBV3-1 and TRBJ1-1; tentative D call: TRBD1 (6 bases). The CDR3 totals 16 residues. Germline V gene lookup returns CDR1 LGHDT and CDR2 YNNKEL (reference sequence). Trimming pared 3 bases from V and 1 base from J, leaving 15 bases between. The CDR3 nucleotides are TGTGCCAGCAGCCAGCCCCTACAGGGATGGAACACTGAAGCTTTCTTT. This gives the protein CASSQPLQGWNTEAFF.

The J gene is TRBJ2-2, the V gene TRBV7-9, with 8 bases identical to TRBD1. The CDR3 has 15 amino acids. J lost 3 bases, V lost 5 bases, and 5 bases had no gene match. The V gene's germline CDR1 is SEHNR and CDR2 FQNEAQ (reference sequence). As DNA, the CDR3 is TGTGCCAGCAGCGGCGGGACAGGCTACACCGGGGAGCTGTTTTTT. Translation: CASSGGTGYTGELFF.

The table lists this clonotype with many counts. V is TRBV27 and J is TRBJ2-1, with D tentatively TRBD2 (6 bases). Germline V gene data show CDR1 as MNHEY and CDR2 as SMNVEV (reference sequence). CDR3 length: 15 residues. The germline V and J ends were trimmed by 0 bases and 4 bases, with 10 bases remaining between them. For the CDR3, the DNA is TGTGCCAGCAGTTTATCCGGGAGTGGGTACAATGAGCAGTTCTTC. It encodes CASSLSGSGYNEQFF.

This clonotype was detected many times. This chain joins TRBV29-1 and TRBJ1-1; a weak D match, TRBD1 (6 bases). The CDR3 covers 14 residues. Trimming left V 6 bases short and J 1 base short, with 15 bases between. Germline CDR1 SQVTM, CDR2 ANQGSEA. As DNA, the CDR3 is TGCAGCGTGACGGGGGGCTTAAGGAACACTGAAGCTTTCTTT. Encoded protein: CSVTGGLRNTEAFF. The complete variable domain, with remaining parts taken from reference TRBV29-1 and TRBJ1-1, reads SAVISQKPSRDICQRGTSLTIQCQVDSQVTMMFWYRQQPGQSLTLIATANQGSEATYESGFVIDKFPISRPNLTFSTLTVSNMSPEDSSIYLCSVTGGLRNTEAFFGQGTRLTVV.

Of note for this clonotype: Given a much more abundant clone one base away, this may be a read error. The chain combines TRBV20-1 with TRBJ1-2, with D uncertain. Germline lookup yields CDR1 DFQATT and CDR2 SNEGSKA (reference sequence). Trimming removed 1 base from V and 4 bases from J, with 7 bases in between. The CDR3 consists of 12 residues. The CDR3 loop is CSARGLVYGYTF. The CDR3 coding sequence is TGCAGTGCTAGAGGTTTAGTCTATGGCTACACCTTC.

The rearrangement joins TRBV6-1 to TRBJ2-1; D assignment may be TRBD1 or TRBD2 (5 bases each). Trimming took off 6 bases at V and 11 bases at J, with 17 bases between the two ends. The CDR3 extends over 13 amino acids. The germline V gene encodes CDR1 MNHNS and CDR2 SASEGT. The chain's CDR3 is CASRQAPGTKQFF. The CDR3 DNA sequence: TGTGCCAGCAGGCAAGCCCCCGGGACCAAGCAGTTCTTC.

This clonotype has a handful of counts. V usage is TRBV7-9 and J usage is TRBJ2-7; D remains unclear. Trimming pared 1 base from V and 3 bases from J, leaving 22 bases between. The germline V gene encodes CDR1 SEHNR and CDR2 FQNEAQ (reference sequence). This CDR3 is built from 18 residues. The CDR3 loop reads CASSLGTPQRSQYYEQYF. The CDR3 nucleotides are TGTGCCAGCAGCTTAGGGACCCCTCAGCGCTCACAATACTACGAGCAGTACTTC.

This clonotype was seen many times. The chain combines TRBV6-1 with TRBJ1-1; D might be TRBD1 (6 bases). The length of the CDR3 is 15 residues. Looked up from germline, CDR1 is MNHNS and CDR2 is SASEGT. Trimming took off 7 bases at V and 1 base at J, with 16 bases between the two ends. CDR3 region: CASMGGREGNTEAFF. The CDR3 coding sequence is TGTGCCAGCATGGGGGGCCGAGAGGGGAACACTGAAGCTTTCTTT.

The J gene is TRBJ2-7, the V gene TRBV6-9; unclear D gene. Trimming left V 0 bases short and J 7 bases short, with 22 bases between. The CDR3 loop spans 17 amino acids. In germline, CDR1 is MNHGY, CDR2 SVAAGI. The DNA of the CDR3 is TGTGCCAGCAGTTATTCGGGGTTGTATGGTGCCTATGAGGAGCAGTACTTC. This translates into CASSYSGLYGAYEEQYF.

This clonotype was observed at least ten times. CDR3 residues: CASSLAGSENTQYF. The CDR3 nucleotides read TGCGCCAGCAGCTTAGCGGGTTCGGAAAATACGCAGTATTTT. V and J are TRBV5-1 and TRBJ2-3; a weak D match, TRBD2 (6 bases). The length of the CDR3 is 14 residues. CDR1 and CDR2 from the germline V gene are SGHRS and YFSETQ. V lost 2 bases, J lost 7 bases, and 14 bases lay in between.